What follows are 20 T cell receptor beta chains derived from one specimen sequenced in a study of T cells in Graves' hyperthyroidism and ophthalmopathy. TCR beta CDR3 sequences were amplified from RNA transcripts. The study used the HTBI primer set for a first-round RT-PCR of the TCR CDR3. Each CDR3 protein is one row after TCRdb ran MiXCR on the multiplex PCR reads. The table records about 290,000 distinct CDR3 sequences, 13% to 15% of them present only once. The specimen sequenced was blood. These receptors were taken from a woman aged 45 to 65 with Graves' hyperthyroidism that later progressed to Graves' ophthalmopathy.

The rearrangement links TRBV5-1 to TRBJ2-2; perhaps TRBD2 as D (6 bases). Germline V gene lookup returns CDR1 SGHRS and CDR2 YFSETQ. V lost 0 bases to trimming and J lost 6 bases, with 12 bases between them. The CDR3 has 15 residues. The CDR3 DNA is TGCGCCAGCAGCTTGGACACAACTAGCCCCGGGGAGCTGTTTTTT. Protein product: CASSLDTTSPGELFF. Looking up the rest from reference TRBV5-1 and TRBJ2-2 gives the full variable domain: KAGVTQTPRYLIKTRGQQVTLSCSPISGHRSVSWYQQTPGQGLQFLFEYFSETQRNKGNFPGRFSGRQFSNSRSEMNVSTLELGDSALYLCASSLDTTSPGELFFGEGSRLTVL.

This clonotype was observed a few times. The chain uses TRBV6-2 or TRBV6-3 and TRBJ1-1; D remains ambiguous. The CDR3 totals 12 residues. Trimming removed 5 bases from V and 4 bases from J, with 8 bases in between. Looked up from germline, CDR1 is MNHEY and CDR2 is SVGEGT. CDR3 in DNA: TGTGCCAGCAGTCACCAAGGCACTGAAGCTTTCTTT. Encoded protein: CASSHQGTEAFF.

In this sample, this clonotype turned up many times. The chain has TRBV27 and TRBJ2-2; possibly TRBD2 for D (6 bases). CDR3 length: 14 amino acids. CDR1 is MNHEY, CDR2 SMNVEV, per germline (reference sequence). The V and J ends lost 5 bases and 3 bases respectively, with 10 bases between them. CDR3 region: CASSPGTYTGELFF. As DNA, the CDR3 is TGTGCCAGCAGTCCCGGGACTTACACCGGGGAGCTGTTTTTT.

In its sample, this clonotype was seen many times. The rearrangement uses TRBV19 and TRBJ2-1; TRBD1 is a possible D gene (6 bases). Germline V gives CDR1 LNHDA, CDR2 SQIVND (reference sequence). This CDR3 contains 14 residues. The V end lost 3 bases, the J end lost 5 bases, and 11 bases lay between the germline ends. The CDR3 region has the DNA TGTGCCAGTAGTATCAGGGGTTCGAACAATGAGCAGTTCTTC. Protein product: CASSIRGSNNEQFF.

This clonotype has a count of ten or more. This chain's CDR3 is CASSLDGSYGYTF. The CDR3, as DNA: TGTGCCAGCAGCTTAGACGGCTCCTATGGCTACACCTTC. This chain uses TRBV11-2 with TRBJ1-2; D gene uncertain. The CDR3 loop spans 13 amino acids. V was clipped by 0 bases and J by 4 bases, with 6 bases between them. Germline V gene data show CDR1 as SGHAT and CDR2 as FQNNGV.

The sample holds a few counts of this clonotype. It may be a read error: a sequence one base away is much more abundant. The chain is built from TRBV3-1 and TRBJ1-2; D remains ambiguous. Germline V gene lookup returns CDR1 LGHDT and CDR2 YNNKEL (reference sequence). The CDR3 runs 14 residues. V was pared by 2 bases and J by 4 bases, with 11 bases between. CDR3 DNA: TGTGCCAGCAGCCAAAGTGGGGAAAGCTATGGCTACACCTTC. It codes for CASSQSGESYGYTF.

CDR3 amino acids: CASSQELTSGRERNEQFF. In DNA, the CDR3 is TGTGCCAGCAGCCAAGAGTTGACTAGCGGGAGGGAGAGGAATGAGCAGTTCTTC. The rearrangement joins TRBV14 to TRBJ2-1; 14 bases line up with TRBD2. Germline V gene sequence: CDR1 SGHDN, CDR2 FVKESK. J gave up 7 bases and V 0 bases, and 8 bases lay outside the gene matches. This CDR3 has 18 amino acids.

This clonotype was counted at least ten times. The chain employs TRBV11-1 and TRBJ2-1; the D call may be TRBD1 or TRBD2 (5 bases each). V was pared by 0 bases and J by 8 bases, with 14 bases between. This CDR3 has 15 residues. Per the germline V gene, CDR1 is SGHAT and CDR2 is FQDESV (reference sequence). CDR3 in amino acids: CASSLAYGTSYEQFF. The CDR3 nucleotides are TGTGCCAGCAGCTTAGCGTATGGGACGAGCTATGAGCAGTTCTTC. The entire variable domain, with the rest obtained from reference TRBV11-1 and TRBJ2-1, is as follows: EAEVAQSPRYKITEKSQAVAFWCDPISGHATLYWYRQILGQGPELLVQFQDESVVDDSQLPKDRFSAERLKGVDSTLKIQPAELGDSAMYLCASSLAYGTSYEQFFGPGTRLTVL.

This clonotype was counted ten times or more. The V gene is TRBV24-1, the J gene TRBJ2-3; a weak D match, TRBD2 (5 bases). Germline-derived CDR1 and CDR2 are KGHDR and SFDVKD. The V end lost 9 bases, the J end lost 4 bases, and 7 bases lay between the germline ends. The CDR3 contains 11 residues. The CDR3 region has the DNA TGTGCCACCGCGGGCGCAGATACGCAGTATTTT. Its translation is CATAGADTQYF.

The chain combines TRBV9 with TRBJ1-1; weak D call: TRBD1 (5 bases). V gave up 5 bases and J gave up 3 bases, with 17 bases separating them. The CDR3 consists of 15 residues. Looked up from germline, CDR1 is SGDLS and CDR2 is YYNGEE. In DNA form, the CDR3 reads TGTGCCAGCAGTTTAAGTCCCACAGGCTACACTGAAGCTTTCTTT. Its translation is CASSLSPTGYTEAFF. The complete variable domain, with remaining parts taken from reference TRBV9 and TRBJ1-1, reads DSGVTQTPKHLITATGQRVTLRCSPRSGDLSVYWYQQSLDQGLQFLIQYYNGEERAKGNILERFSAQQFPDLHSELNLSSLELGDSALYFCASSLSPTGYTEAFFGQGTRLTVV.

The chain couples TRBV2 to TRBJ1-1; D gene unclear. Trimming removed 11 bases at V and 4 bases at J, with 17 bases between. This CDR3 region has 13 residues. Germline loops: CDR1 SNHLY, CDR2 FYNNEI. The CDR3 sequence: CAGEAGRGTEAFF. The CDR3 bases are TGTGCCGGCGAGGCGGGCCGGGGCACTGAAGCTTTCTTT.

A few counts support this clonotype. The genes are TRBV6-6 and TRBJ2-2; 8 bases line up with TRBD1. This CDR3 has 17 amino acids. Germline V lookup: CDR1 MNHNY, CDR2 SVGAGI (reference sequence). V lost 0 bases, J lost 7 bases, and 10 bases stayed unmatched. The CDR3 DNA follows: TGTGCCAGCAGTTACTCGAGGAGGCAGGGGGCTAGCGGGGAGCTGTTTTTT. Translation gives CASSYSRRQGASGELFF.

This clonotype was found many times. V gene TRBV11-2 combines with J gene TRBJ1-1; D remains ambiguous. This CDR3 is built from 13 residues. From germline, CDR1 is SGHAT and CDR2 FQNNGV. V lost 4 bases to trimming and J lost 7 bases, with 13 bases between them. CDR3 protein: CASSSSSRVEAFF. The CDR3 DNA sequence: TGTGCCAGCAGCTCTTCCAGTAGGGTTGAAGCTTTCTTT.

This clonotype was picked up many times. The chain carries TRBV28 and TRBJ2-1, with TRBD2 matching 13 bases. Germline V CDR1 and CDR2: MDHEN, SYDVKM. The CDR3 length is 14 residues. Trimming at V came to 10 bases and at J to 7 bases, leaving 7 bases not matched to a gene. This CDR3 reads CATRGLAGRNEQFF. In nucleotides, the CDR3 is TGTGCCACCCGGGGACTAGCGGGACGGAATGAGCAGTTCTTC.

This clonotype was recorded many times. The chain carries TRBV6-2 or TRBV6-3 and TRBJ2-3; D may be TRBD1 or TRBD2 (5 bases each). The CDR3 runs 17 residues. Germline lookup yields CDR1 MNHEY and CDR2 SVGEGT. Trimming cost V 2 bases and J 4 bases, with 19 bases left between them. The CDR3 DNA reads TGTGCCAGCAGTTACCAGGCTATCGGGGCGGGCTCAGATACGCAGTATTTT. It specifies CASSYQAIGAGSDTQYF.

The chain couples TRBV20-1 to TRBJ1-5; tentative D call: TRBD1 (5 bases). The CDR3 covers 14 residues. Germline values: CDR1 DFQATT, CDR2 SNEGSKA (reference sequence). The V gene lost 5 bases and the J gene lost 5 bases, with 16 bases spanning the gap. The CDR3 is CSARQGAMDQPQHF. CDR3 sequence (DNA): TGCAGTGCTCGGCAAGGGGCAATGGATCAGCCCCAGCATTTT.

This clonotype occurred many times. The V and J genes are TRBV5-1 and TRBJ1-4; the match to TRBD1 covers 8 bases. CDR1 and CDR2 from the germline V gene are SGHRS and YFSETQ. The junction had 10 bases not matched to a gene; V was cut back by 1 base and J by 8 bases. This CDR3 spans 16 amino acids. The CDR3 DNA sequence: TGCGCCAGCAGCTTGATCCGACAGGGGCTGGAGGAAAAACTGTTTTTT. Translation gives CASSLIRQGLEEKLFF.

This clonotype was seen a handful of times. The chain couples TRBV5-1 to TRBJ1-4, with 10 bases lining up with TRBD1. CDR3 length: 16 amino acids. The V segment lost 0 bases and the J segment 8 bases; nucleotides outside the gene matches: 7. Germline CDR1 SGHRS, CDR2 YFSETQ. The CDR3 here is CASSLELGQGSEKLFF. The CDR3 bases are TGCGCCAGCAGCTTGGAGTTGGGACAGGGGAGCGAAAAACTGTTTTTT.

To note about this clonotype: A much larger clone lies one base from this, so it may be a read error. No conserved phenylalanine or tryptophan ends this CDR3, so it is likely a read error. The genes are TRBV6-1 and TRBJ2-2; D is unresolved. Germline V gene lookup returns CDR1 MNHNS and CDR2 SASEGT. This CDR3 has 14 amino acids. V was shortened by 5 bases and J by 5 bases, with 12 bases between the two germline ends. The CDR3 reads CASSRSLWTGELFL. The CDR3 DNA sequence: TGTGCCAGCAGTCGTTCTCTGTGGACCGGGGAGCTGTTTCTT.

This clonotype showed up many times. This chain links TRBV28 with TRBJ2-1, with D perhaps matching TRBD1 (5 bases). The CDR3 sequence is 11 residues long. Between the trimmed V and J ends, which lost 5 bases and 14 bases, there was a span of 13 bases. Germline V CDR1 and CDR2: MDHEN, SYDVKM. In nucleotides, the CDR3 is TGTGCCAGCAGTCTCCGACAGAAGGAGTTCTTC. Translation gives CASSLRQKEFF.